One TCR beta chain is described in this entry. Its target is not known. 13 Jbeta primers and 60 Vbeta primers were used for the PCR. Study processing details: Unique TCR beta chains numbered roughly 84 million in a later analysis, with around 11 million shared. Assay used: immunoSEQ multiplex PCR; TCRdb lists only in-frame clones, some missing. The V and J calls and the clone size are those of that table, but D and trimming were determined from the DNA. The table lists fewer than 200,000 clones, roughly 80% of them singletons, with 0.77% in the top ten. This entry comes from a study of cytomegalovirus exposure and HLA in healthy donors. Across the study: Previous work identified roughly 120 million unique TCR beta sequences from about 179 million T cells.

Study outcomes and limitations: When analyzed later, the rates of TCR association showed variation by HLA locus, with DRB1 the most and HLA-C the fewest. 87-base-pair reads could not separate some V segments, including TRBV6-2 and TRBV6-3.

CDR1 and CDR2 (germline): PRHDT, FYEKMQ (reference sequence). The CDR3 contains 13 residues. V was shortened by 0 bases and J by 6 bases, with 6 bases between the two germline ends. Sequencing was carried out using PBMCs. The TCR sequence derives from a woman in her late teens or twenties in good health and CMV-seronegative. The V call is TRBV13, the J call TRBJ2-1; no reliable D call. The CDR3 nucleotides are TGTGCCAGCAGCTTAGGACTTCGCAATGAGCAGTTCTTC. Translation gives CASSLGLRNEQFF.